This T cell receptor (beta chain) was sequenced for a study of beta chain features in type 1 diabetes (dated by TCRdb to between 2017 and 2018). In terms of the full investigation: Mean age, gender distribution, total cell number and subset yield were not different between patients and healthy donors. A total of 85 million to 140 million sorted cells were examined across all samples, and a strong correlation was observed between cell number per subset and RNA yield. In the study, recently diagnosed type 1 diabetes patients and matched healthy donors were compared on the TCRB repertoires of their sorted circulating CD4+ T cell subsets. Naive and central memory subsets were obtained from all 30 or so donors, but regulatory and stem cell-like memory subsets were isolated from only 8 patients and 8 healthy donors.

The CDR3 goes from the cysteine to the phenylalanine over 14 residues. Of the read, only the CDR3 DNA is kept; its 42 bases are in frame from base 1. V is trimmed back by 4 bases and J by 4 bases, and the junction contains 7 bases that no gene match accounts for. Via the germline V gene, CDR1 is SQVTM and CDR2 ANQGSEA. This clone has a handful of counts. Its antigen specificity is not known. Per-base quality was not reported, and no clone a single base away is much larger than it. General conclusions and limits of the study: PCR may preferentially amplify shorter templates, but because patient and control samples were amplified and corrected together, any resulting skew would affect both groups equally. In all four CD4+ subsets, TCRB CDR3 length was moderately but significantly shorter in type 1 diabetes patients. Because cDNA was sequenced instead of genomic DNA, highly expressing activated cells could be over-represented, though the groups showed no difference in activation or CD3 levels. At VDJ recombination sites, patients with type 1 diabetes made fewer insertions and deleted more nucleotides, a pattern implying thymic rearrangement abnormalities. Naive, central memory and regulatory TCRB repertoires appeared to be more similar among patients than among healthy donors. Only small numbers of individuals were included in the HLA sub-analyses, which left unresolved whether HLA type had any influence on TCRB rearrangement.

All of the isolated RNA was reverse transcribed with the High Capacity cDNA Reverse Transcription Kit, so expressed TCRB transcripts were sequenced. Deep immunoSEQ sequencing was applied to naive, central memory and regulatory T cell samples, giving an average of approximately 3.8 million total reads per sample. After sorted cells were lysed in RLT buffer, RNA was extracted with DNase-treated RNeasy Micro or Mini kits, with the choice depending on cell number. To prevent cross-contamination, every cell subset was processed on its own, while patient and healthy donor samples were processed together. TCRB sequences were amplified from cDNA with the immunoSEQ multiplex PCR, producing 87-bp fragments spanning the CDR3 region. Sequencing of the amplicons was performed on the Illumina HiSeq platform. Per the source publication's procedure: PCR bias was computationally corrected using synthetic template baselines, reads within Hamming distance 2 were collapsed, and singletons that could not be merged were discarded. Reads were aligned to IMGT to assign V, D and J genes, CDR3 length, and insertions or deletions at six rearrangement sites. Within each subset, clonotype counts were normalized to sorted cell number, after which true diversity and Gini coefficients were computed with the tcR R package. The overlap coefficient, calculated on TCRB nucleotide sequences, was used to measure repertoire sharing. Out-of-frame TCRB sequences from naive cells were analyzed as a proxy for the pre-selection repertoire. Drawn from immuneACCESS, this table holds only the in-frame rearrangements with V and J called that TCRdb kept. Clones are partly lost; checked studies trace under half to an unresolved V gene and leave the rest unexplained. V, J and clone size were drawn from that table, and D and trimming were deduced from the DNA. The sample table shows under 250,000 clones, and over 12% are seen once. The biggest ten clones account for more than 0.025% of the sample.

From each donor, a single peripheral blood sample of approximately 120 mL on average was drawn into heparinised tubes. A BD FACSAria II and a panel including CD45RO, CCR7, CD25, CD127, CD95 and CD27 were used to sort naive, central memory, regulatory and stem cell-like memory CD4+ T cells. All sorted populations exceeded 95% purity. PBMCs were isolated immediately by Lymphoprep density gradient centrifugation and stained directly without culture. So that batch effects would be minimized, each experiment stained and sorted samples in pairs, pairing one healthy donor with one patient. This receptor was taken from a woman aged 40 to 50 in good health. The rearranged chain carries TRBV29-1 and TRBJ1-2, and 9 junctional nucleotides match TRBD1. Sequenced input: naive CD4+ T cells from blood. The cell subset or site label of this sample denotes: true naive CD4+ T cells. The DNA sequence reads TGCAGCGTTGGCGGGACAGGGATCAGCTATGGCTACACCTTC. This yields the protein CSVGGTGISYGYTF.